The rows below give T cell receptor beta chains drawn from one sample of a study of cytomegalovirus exposure and HLA in healthy donors. Assay used: immunoSEQ multiplex PCR; TCRdb lists only in-frame clones, some missing. The data hold 130,000 to 150,000 clones, with nearly 80% observed a single time. The material sequenced was PBMCs. All receptors come from a man in his forties in good health and CMV-seropositive. CDR3s include the opening cysteine and the closing phenylalanine or tryptophan. A D gene is named only where the DNA matches it firmly. Only part of the rows carry a size: once, few, many, or a class if the clone is expanded.

>TRBJ2-7|TRBD2|TRBV9|-
TGTGCCAGCAGCGTTAGTAGCGGGAGTTCCTACGAGCAGTACTTC
CASSVSSGSSYEQYF
>TRBJ1-1|-|TRBV9|once
TGTGCCAGCAGCGTAGAGGGAGGCACTGAAGCTTTCTTT
CASSVEGGTEAFF
>TRBJ2-7|TRBD2|TRBV5-4|once
TGTGCCAGCAGCTTGACTAGCGGGACTGAGTCCGAGCAGTACTTC
CASSLTSGTESEQYF
>TRBJ1-3|-|TRBV11-3|-
TGTGCCAGCAGCTTTGGGCGCGGAAACACCATATATTTT
CASSFGRGNTIYF
>TRBJ1-2|-|TRBV18|-
TGTGCCAGCTCAACGGAGCTGCTCTATGGCTACACCTTC
CASSTELLYGYTF
>TRBJ1-1|-|TRBV7-2|-
TGTGCCAGCAGCTTCCGGACATATGGGCCCAACACTGAAGCTTTCTTT
CASSFRTYGPNTEAFF
>TRBJ1-2|-|TRBV5-4|-
TGTGCCAGCAGCTCCCAGGACACCGGATCGGGTGGCTACACCTTC
CASSSQDTGSGGYTF
>TRBJ1-5|-|TRBV7-9|-
TGTGCCAGCGGGGCAGAGGATCAGCCCCAGCATTTT
CASGAEDQPQHF
>TRBJ1-2|TRBD1|TRBV9|few
TGTGCCAGCAGCACAGGGACAGCGGTTGGCTACACCTTC
CASSTGTAVGYTF
>TRBJ1-1|-|TRBV18|few
TGTGCCAGCTCACCAGACAGCTCTGAAGCTTTCTTT
CASSPDSSEAFF
>TRBJ2-7|TRBD2|TRBV6-5|-
TGTGCCAGCAGTTTAGCCGGGACTATACCTACCTACGAGCAGTACTTC
CASSLAGTIPTYEQYF
>TRBJ2-7|-|TRBV5-1|-
TGCGCCAGCAGCCCAGCGGGCGGCTACGAGCAGTACTTC
CASSPAGGYEQYF
>TRBJ2-3|-|TRBV5-1|-
TGCGCCAGCAGCCTCTCCGGGAGTTCCCATACGCAGTATTTT
CASSLSGSSHTQYF
>TRBJ2-4|-|TRBV2|-
TGTGCCAGCAGTGAGGCCCGACTGGAAAACATTCAGTACTTC
CASSEARLENIQYF
>TRBJ1-2|TRBD1|TRBV7-9|-
TGTGCCAGCAGCTTACGGCAGGGGGTTAGCAGAAGTGGCTACACCTTC
CASSLRQGVSRSGYTF
>TRBJ2-7|-|TRBV6-6|-
TGTGCCAGCAGTTACACAGGGAAATGGTCCTACGAGCAGTACTTC
CASSYTGKWSYEQYF
>TRBJ1-2|TRBD1|TRBV4-2|-
TGTGCCAGCAGCCAAAACGGACAGGGGGCGCTTCGTGGCTACACCTTC
CASSQNGQGALRGYTF
>TRBJ2-1|TRBD2|TRBV7-2|once
TGTGCCAGCAGCTTAGCTCTGGCGGGAGGGCTCAATGAGCAGTTCTTC
CASSLALAGGLNEQFF
>TRBJ1-2|-|TRBV5-4|few
TGTGCCAGCAGCTCACAGGGAGGGAATGGTGGCTACACCTTC
CASSSQGGNGGYTF
>TRBJ2-1|TRBD2|TRBV7-2|once
TGTGCCAGCAGCTTACCTAGCGGGAGAGCCCTCGGGCAGTTCTTC
CASSLPSGRALGQFF
>TRBJ1-5|TRBD1|TRBV6-5|-
TGTGCCAGCTCGGGACAGGCAAATCAGCCCCAGCATTTT
CASSGQANQPQHF
>TRBJ2-7|-|TRBV2|-
TGTGCCAGCAGTGACAGGAACTACGAGCAGTACTTC
CASSDRNYEQYF
>TRBJ2-7|-|TRBV10-2|-
TGCGCCAGCAGTAACGGGATCTACGAGCAGTACTTC
CASSNGIYEQYF
>TRBJ1-1|-|TRBV6-5|-
TGTGCCAGCAGTTATCGGAGGAACACTGAAGCTTTCTTT
CASSYRRNTEAFF
>TRBJ2-7|-|TRBV6-1|few
TGTGCCAGCAGTTGGACAGTCTCCTACGAGCAGTACTTC
CASSWTVSYEQYF
>TRBJ1-1|TRBD1|TRBV7-9|-
TGTTCCAGCAGCTCCAACGGACAGGGGAGTACTGAAGCTTTCTTT
CSSSSNGQGSTEAFF
>TRBJ2-5|-|TRBV7-9|-
TGTGCCAGCAGCTTACCTACATTAGCGGTGAAGACCCAGTACTTC
CASSLPTLAVKTQYF
>TRBJ2-5|-|TRBV4-1|-
TGCGCCAGCAGCCAGACAGGCTTAAAGGAGACCCAGTACTTC
CASSQTGLKETQYF
>TRBJ2-5|TRBD2|TRBV9|-
TGTGCCAGCAGCCCCTCGACTAGCGGGGCACAAGAGACCCAGTACTTC
CASSPSTSGAQETQYF
>TRBJ2-1|TRBD2|TRBV27|once
TGTGCCAGCAGTTCCGCCCCGCTAGCGGCAAAATACAATGAGCAGTTCTTC
CASSSAPLAAKYNEQFF
>TRBJ1-1|TRBD1|TRBV7-9|-
TGTTCCAGCAGCCCGGACAGGCTAATGAACACTGAAGCTTTCTTT
CSSSPDRLMNTEAFF
>TRBJ1-5|TRBD1|TRBV30|-
TGTGCCTGGAGTGTAGGAGGGGGCAAGCATTTT
CAWSVGGGKHF
>TRBJ1-1|TRBD1|TRBV9|-
TGTGCCAGCAGCGCGGGGACAGAGAACACTGAAGCTTTCTTT
CASSAGTENTEAFF
>TRBJ1-4|-|TRBV2|-
TGTGCCAGCAGTCACAGAACAACTAATGAAAAACTGTTTTTT
CASSHRTTNEKLFF
>TRBJ2-2|TRBD2|TRBV7-3|-
TGTGCCAGCACCCTTGATCCTAGCGGACTCCTAGGGGGGGAGCTGTTTTTT
CASTLDPSGLLGGELFF
>TRBJ1-1|-|TRBV6-4|once
TGTGCCAGCAGTTCCGGGTTGAACACTGAAGCTTTCTTT
CASSSGLNTEAFF
>TRBJ2-5|-|TRBV23-1|-
TGCGCCAGCAGTCAATCGAGGTGGGGGGGTAGGGGGGAAGAGACCCAGTACTTC
CASSQSRWGGRGEETQYF
>TRBJ1-2|TRBD1|TRBV27|many
TGTGCCAGCAGTTCAGGGGGCCTCTATGGCTACACCTTC
CASSSGGLYGYTF
>TRBJ2-7|-|TRBV18|-
TGTGCCAGCTCACCTGGGAACGGGAAAAGCAAGCAGTACTTC
CASSPGNGKSKQYF
>TRBJ2-5|TRBD2|TRBV19|-
TGTGCCAGTAGTGTACTTCTAGCGGGACGGGGAGAGACCCAGTACTTC
CASSVLLAGRGETQYF
>TRBJ1-5|-|TRBV28|-
TGTGCCAGCAGTTGGGGCGAACAGCCCCAGCATTTT
CASSWGEQPQHF